These 9 T cell receptor beta chains came from one sample sequenced in a study of T cell repertoires and HLA-DP antigens. Sequenced by immunoSEQ multiplex PCR; TCRdb stores in-frame clones only, minus some. The sample lists approximately 89,000 clones, 86% seen once, with around 1.7% in the top ten. These receptors' antigens are unknown. The sequencing input was CD4+ T cells from PBMCs. The receptor source for this set is a man over 45 in good health and CMV-seronegative.

The chain is built from TRBV5-1 and TRBJ2-1; either TRBD1 or TRBD2 may supply D (5 bases each). Trimming took off 0 bases at V and 6 bases at J, with 13 bases between the two ends. This CDR3 spans 15 amino acids. Germline assignment: CDR1 SGHRS and CDR2 YFSETQ. The CDR3 spells CASSLAGAYGNEQFF. In DNA, the CDR3 is TGCGCCAGCAGCTTGGCCGGGGCGTACGGCAATGAGCAGTTCTTC.

This clone was counted once. This rearrangement joins TRBV6-1 to TRBJ1-5; unclear D gene. Trimming pared 1 base from V and 4 bases from J, leaving 5 bases between. CDR3 size: 13 residues. Per germline, CDR1 MNHNS and CDR2 SASEGT. The CDR3 nucleotides read TGTGCCAGCAGTGAAGGGGTGAATCAGCCCCAGCATTTT. Amino acids: CASSEGVNQPQHF.

This clone was counted a single time. The chain has TRBV30 and TRBJ2-4; D possibly corresponds to TRBD2 (6 bases). CDR3 length: 15 residues. Trimming cost V 1 base and J 2 bases, with 12 bases left between them. Looked up from germline, CDR1 is GTSNPN and CDR2 is SVGIG (reference sequence). CDR3: CAWSGGDSTKNIQYF. CDR3 nucleotides: TGTGCCTGGAGTGGGGGGGATTCCACCAAAAACATTCAGTACTTC. The full variable domain, completed using reference TRBV30 and TRBJ2-4, is SQTIHQWPATLVQPVGSPLSLECTVEGTSNPNLYWYRQAAGRGLQLLFYSVGIGQISSEVPQNLSASRPQDRQFILSSKKLLLSDSGFYLCAWSGGDSTKNIQYFGAGTRLSVL.

This chain uses TRBV28 with TRBJ2-7; 16 bases are shared with TRBD2. Germline lookup yields CDR1 MDHEN and CDR2 SYDVKM. The J segment lost 1 base and the V segment lost 6 bases, leaving 0 bases of the junction unmatched. CDR3 length: 15 residues. CDR3 coding DNA: TGTGCCAGCAGGGGACTAGCGGGAGGGTCCTACGAGCAGTACTTC. It yields the protein CASRGLAGGSYEQYF.

This chain links TRBV19 with TRBJ2-5; TRBD1 matches at 10 bases. The CDR3 extends over 13 amino acids. Germline values: CDR1 LNHDA, CDR2 SQIVND (reference sequence). V shed 4 bases and J 4 bases; nucleotides not matched to a gene: 0. CDR3 loop: CASSRDRGETQYF. In DNA, the CDR3 is TGTGCCAGTAGTAGGGACAGGGGAGAGACCCAGTACTTC.

V gene TRBV5-5 combines with J gene TRBJ2-5; no firm D call. The CDR3 is made up of 13 amino acids. CDR1 is SGHKS and CDR2 is YYEKEE in the germline V gene (reference sequence). Trimming removed 4 bases at V and 7 bases at J, with 14 bases between. The CDR3 sequence: CASSLDLVGTQYF. The DNA of the CDR3 is TGTGCCAGCAGCCTAGACCTAGTAGGGACCCAGTACTTC.

This chain uses TRBV18 with TRBJ2-7, with D possibly being TRBD1 (5 bases). In germline, CDR1 is KGHSH, CDR2 LQKENI. Trimming shortened V by 0 bases and J by 3 bases, and 12 bases separated the two germline ends. This CDR3 region has 15 residues. The CDR3 DNA follows: TGTGCCAGCTCACCACCAGGGGCAGGGAACTACGAGCAGTACTTC. Its translation is CASSPPGAGNYEQYF.

This clone was seen more than once but under ten times. This chain joins TRBV30 and TRBJ2-7, with D unresolved. V was shortened by 0 bases and J by 3 bases, with 9 bases between the two germline ends. The length of the CDR3 is 13 residues. Germline V gene lookup returns CDR1 GTSNPN and CDR2 SVGIG (reference sequence). The DNA of the CDR3 is TGTGCCTGGAGTGTAAAGGGATTCTACGAGCAGTACTTC. Residues: CAWSVKGFYEQYF. The variable domain in full, with the rest retrieved from reference TRBV30 and TRBJ2-7, is SQTIHQWPATLVQPVGSPLSLECTVEGTSNPNLYWYRQAAGRGLQLLFYSVGIGQISSEVPQNLSASRPQDRQFILSSKKLLLSDSGFYLCAWSVKGFYEQYFGPGTRLTVT.

V gene TRBV5-8 combines with J gene TRBJ2-3; D possibly corresponds to TRBD2 (6 bases). The length of the CDR3 is 17 residues. CDR1 SGHTS and CDR2 YDEGEE come from the germline V gene. V dropped 0 bases and J dropped 0 bases, with 14 bases sitting between them. The CDR3 nucleotides are TGTGCCAGCAGCTTGGGAGGAGGAGGGGACAGCACAGATACGCAGTATTTT. It codes for CASSLGGGGDSTDTQYF.